The 27 T cell receptor beta chains below all came from one sample that was sequenced in a study of cytotoxic CD8 clonotypes in ibrutinib-treated CLL. Method: immunoSEQ multiplex PCR; TCRdb's copy keeps in-frame clones and lacks some. The sample has 150,000 to 250,000 clones, around 72% seen once. Sequenced here: PBMCs, sampled after 24 months of ibrutinib treatment. The receptors were gathered from a human donor with chronic lymphocytic leukemia.

J is TRBJ2-1 and V is TRBV19; D might be TRBD1 (5 bases). Germline CDR1 LNHDA, CDR2 SQIVND (reference sequence). Between the trimmed V and J ends, which lost 3 bases and 0 bases, there was a span of 9 bases. This CDR3 comprises 15 residues. For the CDR3, the DNA is TGTGCCAGTAGTATCCTAGGGGACTCCTACAATGAGCAGTTCTTC. The encoded protein is CASSILGDSYNEQFF.

V usage is TRBV25-1 and J usage is TRBJ2-7, with D uncertain. Trimming took off 4 bases at V and 3 bases at J, with 4 bases between the two ends. The CDR3 has 11 residues. CDR1 is MGHDK and CDR2 is SYGVNS in the germline V gene. The CDR3 sequence is CASSANYEQYF. The CDR3 DNA sequence: TGTGCCAGCAGTGCCAACTACGAGCAGTACTTC.

The chain uses TRBV27 and TRBJ2-1, with D possibly TRBD2 on 6 matching bases. The CDR3 covers 17 residues. Trimming removed 3 bases at V and 6 bases at J, with 21 bases between. CDR1 is MNHEY, CDR2 SMNVEV, per germline (reference sequence). In nucleotides, the CDR3 is TGTGCCAGCAGTTTCCTAAGACGTGGGAGGCCGGCCAATGAGCAGTTCTTC. This translates into CASSFLRRGRPANEQFF.

The rearrangement uses TRBV19 and TRBJ2-1, with D perhaps TRBD2 (5 bases). Germline V gene data show CDR1 as LNHDA and CDR2 as SQIVND (reference sequence). CDR3 length equals 17 residues. Trimming shortened V by 0 bases and J by 1 base, and 13 bases separated the two germline ends. The CDR3 sequence: CASSIDLGGLSYNEQFF. CDR3 nucleotides: TGTGCCAGTAGTATAGATCTGGGCGGGCTTTCCTACAATGAGCAGTTCTTC.

V gene TRBV7-7 combines with J gene TRBJ2-5; D is ambiguous. In germline, CDR1 is SSHAT, CDR2 FNYEAQ (reference sequence). CDR3 length equals 15 residues. Trimming took off 1 base at V and 2 bases at J, with 11 bases between the two ends. CDR3 bases: TGTGCCAGCAGCTTAGTTGCCCAGCCTCAAGAGACCCAGTACTTC. It specifies CASSLVAQPQETQYF.

This clone was seen ten or more times. The V and J genes are TRBV5-4 and TRBJ2-4; D gene ambiguous. Trimming stripped 0 bases from V and 4 bases from J, with 5 bases between. This CDR3 is 13 amino acids long. Germline CDR1 reads SGHNT; CDR2 reads YYREEE (reference sequence). The CDR3 loop is CASSLAQKNIQYF. CDR3 nucleotide sequence: TGTGCCAGCAGCTTGGCACAGAAAAACATTCAGTACTTC. Full variable domain (rest looked up from reference TRBV5-4 and TRBJ2-4): ETGVTQSPTHLIKTRGQQVTLRCSSQSGHNTVSWYQQALGQGPQFIFQYYREEENGRGNFPPRFSGLQFPNYSSELNVNALELDDSALYLCASSLAQKNIQYFGAGTRLSVL.

V is TRBV5-8 and J is TRBJ1-2; no reliable D call. CDR1 SGHTS and CDR2 YDEGEE come from the germline V gene. There are 15 residues in the CDR3. The germline V and J ends were trimmed by 1 base and 1 base, with 11 bases remaining between them. CDR3 sequence (DNA): TGTGCCAGCAGCTTGAAGGTAGGTGTTAACTATGGCTACACCTTC. As protein: CASSLKVGVNYGYTF.

The chain carries TRBV6-1 and TRBJ2-7, with TRBD2 matching over 9 bases. The CDR3 has 12 residues. Trimming at V came to 10 bases and at J to 3 bases, leaving 4 bases not matched to a gene. Germline CDR1 MNHNS, CDR2 SASEGT. The CDR3 reads CATGGRGYEQYF. DNA of the CDR3: TGTGCCACCGGCGGGAGGGGCTACGAGCAGTACTTC.

V usage is TRBV28 and J usage is TRBJ2-3; 7 positions match TRBD2. There are 16 residues in the CDR3. Germline V gives CDR1 MDHEN, CDR2 SYDVKM. V shed 5 bases and J 0 bases; nucleotides not matched to a gene: 8. In DNA form, the CDR3 reads TGTGCCAGCAGTATCAGACTAGCAGCTAGCACAGATACGCAGTATTTT. It is translated as CASSIRLAASTDTQYF.

This chain joins TRBV28 and TRBJ1-1; D uncertain. This CDR3 has 13 residues. The V and J ends lost 2 bases and 0 bases respectively, with 4 bases between them. Germline CDR1 and CDR2: MDHEN and SYDVKM. As DNA, the CDR3 is TGTGCCAGCAGTTTAGGGGTGAACACTGAAGCTTTCTTT. Translating gives CASSLGVNTEAFF.

The genes are TRBV5-1 and TRBJ2-6, with no clear D. This CDR3 is 14 amino acids long. CDR1 SGHRS and CDR2 YFSETQ come from the germline V gene. The ends were cut back, 3 bases at V and 0 bases at J, with 4 bases in the middle. The CDR3 nucleotides are TGCGCCAGCAGCTGGGACTCTGGGGCCAACGTCCTGACTTTC. Translating gives CASSWDSGANVLTF.

This clone was found a few times. This sequence joins TRBV19 and TRBJ2-5; possible D gene TRBD1, 5 bases. Trimming pared 8 bases from V and 2 bases from J, leaving 12 bases between. This CDR3 contains 13 residues. Per the germline V gene, CDR1 is LNHDA and CDR2 is SQIVND (reference sequence). The chain's CDR3 is CASRQNAQETQYF. CDR3 nucleotide sequence: TGTGCCAGTCGACAGAACGCTCAAGAGACCCAGTACTTC.

V and J are TRBV7-6 and TRBJ2-7; D gene uncertain. The germline V gene encodes CDR1 SGHVS and CDR2 FNYEAQ. V lost 2 bases, J lost 7 bases, and 12 bases lay in between. CDR3 length: 13 residues. The CDR3 reads CASSLNIADEQYF. The CDR3 region has the DNA TGTGCCAGCAGCTTAAACATCGCAGATGAGCAGTACTTC.

This clone was detected only once. The genes are TRBV27 and TRBJ2-7; D is undetermined. The CDR3 covers 13 residues. Per germline, CDR1 MNHEY and CDR2 SMNVEV (reference sequence). V dropped 4 bases and J dropped 2 bases, with 9 bases sitting between them. CDR3 nucleotide sequence: TGTGCCAGCAGTTACGGGTTTGCCTACGAGCAGTACTTC. Translation: CASSYGFAYEQYF.

This clone was picked up a small number of times. The rearrangement uses TRBV7-2 and TRBJ2-2; tentatively, D is TRBD2 (5 bases). Trimming took 2 bases from V and 4 from J, leaving 5 bases between them. Germline V lookup: CDR1 SGHTA, CDR2 FQGNSA. This CDR3 has 13 amino acids. The CDR3 coding sequence is TGTGCCAGCAGCTTACGGGGCACCGGGGAGCTGTTTTTT. Protein sequence: CASSLRGTGELFF.

The chain joins TRBV19 to TRBJ2-1; unclear D gene. CDR1 is LNHDA, CDR2 SQIVND, per germline (reference sequence). Trimming stripped 4 bases from V and 0 bases from J, with 10 bases between. The CDR3 is made up of 15 amino acids. This chain's CDR3 is CASSKTQSSYNEQFF. CDR3 nucleotides: TGTGCCAGTAGTAAGACACAAAGCTCCTACAATGAGCAGTTCTTC. The variable domain in full, completed from reference TRBV19 and TRBJ2-1, reads DGGITQSPKYLFRKEGQNVTLSCEQNLNHDAMYWYRQDPGQGLRLIYYSQIVNDFQKGDIAEGYSVSREKKESFPLTVTSAQKNPTAFYLCASSKTQSSYNEQFFGPGTRLTVL.

The V gene is TRBV18, the J gene TRBJ2-7; 9 bases are shared with TRBD2. Germline V gene data show CDR1 as KGHSH and CDR2 as LQKENI. Trimming removed 2 bases from V and 3 bases from J; junction bases left unmatched: 2. The CDR3 is 14 residues long. Here the CDR3 DNA reads TGTGCCAGCTCACCAACTAGCGGGTTCTACGAGCAGTACTTC. The encoded protein is CASSPTSGFYEQYF.

The chain has TRBV18 and TRBJ1-2, with unresolved D. The germline gives CDR1 KGHSH, CDR2 LQKENI. This CDR3 is 14 amino acids long. The V gene lost 2 bases and the J gene lost 6 bases, with 13 bases spanning the gap. CDR3 DNA: TGTGCCAGCTCACCAGAGGTCGGGATCCATGGCTACACCTTC. Translation: CASSPEVGIHGYTF.

The chain employs TRBV4-1 and TRBJ2-2; 8 bases are shared with TRBD2. This CDR3 is built from 16 residues. Germline assignment: CDR1 MGHRA and CDR2 YSYEKL. Unmatched junction bases numbered 10, after V lost 6 bases and J lost 4 bases. The CDR3 nucleotides are TGCGCCAGCAGGCCCGGGGGACTAGGAGGCACCGGGGAGCTGTTTTTT. Its translation: CASRPGGLGGTGELFF.

This clone occurred a few times. V gene TRBV29-1 combines with J gene TRBJ1-1; D is unresolved. Germline V gives CDR1 SQVTM, CDR2 ANQGSEA. CDR3 length equals 10 residues. With 7 bases removed from V and 7 bases from J, the gap between germline ends came to 10 bases. The CDR3 here is CSAGPIEAFF. The CDR3 coding sequence is TGCAGCGCTGGACCGATTGAAGCTTTCTTT.

The chain recombines TRBV7-8 with TRBJ2-1, with 12 nucleotides matching TRBD2. The J segment lost 12 bases and the V segment lost 5 bases, leaving 8 bases of the junction unmatched. Per the germline V gene, CDR1 is SGHVS and CDR2 is FQNEAQ. The CDR3 extends over 14 amino acids. The CDR3 spells CASSPGLAGAAQFF. The CDR3 region has the DNA TGTGCCAGCAGCCCGGGACTAGCGGGCGCAGCGCAGTTCTTC.

The J gene is TRBJ2-7, the V gene TRBV7-9, with D possibly being TRBD1 or TRBD2 (5 bases each). The CDR3 loop spans 14 amino acids. Looked up from germline, CDR1 is SEHNR and CDR2 is FQNEAQ (reference sequence). Trimming cost V 4 bases and J 5 bases, with 15 bases left between them. In DNA, the CDR3 is TGTGCCAGCAGCTGGTCAGCTAGGGGAGACGAGCAGTACTTC. Protein product: CASSWSARGDEQYF.

The V gene is TRBV9, the J gene TRBJ2-3, with D unclear. The germline gives CDR1 SGDLS, CDR2 YYNGEE. The CDR3 is made up of 13 amino acids. Trimming pared 3 bases from V and 5 bases from J, leaving 10 bases between. CDR3 nucleotides: TGTGCCAGCAGCGCCGGGCCGGGAGATACGCAGTATTTT. As protein: CASSAGPGDTQYF.

The V and J genes are TRBV25-1 and TRBJ1-1; possible D gene TRBD1, 5 bases. Germline V gene lookup returns CDR1 MGHDK and CDR2 SYGVNS. V lost 7 bases to trimming and J lost 1 base, with 10 bases between them. The CDR3 is 13 residues long. The CDR3 reads CASMLGTNTEAFF. As DNA, the CDR3 is TGTGCCAGCATGCTAGGGACGAACACTGAAGCTTTCTTT.

This clone was counted only a few times. V gene TRBV28 combines with J gene TRBJ1-5; the match to TRBD1 covers 8 bases. The CDR3 length is 20 residues. CDR1 is MDHEN and CDR2 is SYDVKM in the germline V gene. The V segment lost 3 bases and the J segment 0 bases; nucleotides outside the gene matches: 16. The CDR3 DNA reads as TGTGCCAGCAGTTTTGTATATGGGACAGGACCCTTCGTTAGCAATCAGCCCCAGCATTTT. Amino acids: CASSFVYGTGPFVSNQPQHF.

The chain uses TRBV30 and TRBJ2-7; 9 nucleotides align to TRBD2. Germline V lookup: CDR1 GTSNPN, CDR2 SVGIG (reference sequence). This CDR3 contains 15 residues. Trimming removed 1 base from V and 3 bases from J; junction bases left unmatched: 7. The CDR3 protein is CAWSEGLAGDYEQYF. DNA of the CDR3: TGTGCCTGGAGTGAGGGGTTAGCGGGGGACTACGAGCAGTACTTC.

This rearrangement joins TRBV5-7 to TRBJ2-7, with TRBD2 identical over 12 bases. TRBV5-7 is recorded as an ORF, its role being uncertain. The CDR3 covers 17 residues. Trimming took 1 base from V and 2 from J; bases not matched to a gene: 7. In DNA, the CDR3 is TGTGCCAGCAGCTTGAGGCGCGGACTAGCGGGACCCTACGAGCAGTACTTC. Its translation: CASSLRRGLAGPYEQYF.